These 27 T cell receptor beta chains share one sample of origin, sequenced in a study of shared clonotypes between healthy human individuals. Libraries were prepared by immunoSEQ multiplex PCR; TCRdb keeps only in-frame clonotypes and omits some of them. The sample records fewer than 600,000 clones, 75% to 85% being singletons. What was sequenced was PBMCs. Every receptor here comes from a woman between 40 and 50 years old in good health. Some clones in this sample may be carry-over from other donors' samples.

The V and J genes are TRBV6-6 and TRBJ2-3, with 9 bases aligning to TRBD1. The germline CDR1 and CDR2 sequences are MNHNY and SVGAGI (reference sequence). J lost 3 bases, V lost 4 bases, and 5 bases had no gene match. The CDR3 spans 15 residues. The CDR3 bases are TGTGCCAGCAGTTTCTCGACAGGGGGAACAGATACGCAGTATTTT. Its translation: CASSFSTGGTDTQYF.

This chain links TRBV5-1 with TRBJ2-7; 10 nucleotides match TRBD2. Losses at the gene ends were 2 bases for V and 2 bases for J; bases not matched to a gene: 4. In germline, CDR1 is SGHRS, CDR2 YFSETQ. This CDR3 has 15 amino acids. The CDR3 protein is CASSFLAGDPYEQYF. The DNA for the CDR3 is TGCGCCAGCAGCTTCCTAGCGGGGGATCCCTACGAGCAGTACTTC.

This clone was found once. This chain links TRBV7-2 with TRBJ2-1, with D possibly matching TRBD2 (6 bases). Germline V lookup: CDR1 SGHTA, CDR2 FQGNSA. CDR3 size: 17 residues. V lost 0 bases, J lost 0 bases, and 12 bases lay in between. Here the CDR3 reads CASSLAGPGVSYNEQFF. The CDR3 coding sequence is TGTGCCAGCAGCTTAGCGGGGCCGGGGGTCTCCTACAATGAGCAGTTCTTC.

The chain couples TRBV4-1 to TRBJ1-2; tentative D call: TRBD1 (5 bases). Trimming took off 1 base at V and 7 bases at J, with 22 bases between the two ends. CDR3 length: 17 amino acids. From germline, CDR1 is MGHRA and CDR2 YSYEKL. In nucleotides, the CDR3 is TGCGCCAGCAGCCAAGCCATCCCAACCAGGGTAGGTGGTGGCTACACCTTC. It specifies CASSQAIPTRVGGGYTF.

The CDR3 sequence: CSVETTNYYEQYF. CDR3 nucleotide sequence: TGCAGCGTTGAGACGACAAACTACTACGAGCAGTACTTC. The chain is built from TRBV29-1 and TRBJ2-7; no clear D. Trimming removed 3 bases from V and 3 bases from J, with 12 bases in between. Germline loops: CDR1 SQVTM, CDR2 ANQGSEA. The CDR3 sequence is 13 residues long.

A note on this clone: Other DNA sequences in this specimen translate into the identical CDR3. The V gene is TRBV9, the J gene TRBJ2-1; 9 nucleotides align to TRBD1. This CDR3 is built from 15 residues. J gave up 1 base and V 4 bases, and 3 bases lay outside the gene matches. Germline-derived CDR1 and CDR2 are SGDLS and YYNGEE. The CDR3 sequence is CASSPGQGSYNEQFF. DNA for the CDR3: TGTGCCAGCAGCCCAGGACAGGGGTCCTACAATGAGCAGTTCTTC.

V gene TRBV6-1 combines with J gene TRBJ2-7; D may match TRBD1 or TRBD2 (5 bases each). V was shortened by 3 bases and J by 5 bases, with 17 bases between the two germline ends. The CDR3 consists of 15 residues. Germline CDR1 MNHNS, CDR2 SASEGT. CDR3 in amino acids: CASSEPGPRGHEQYF. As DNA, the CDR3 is TGTGCCAGCAGTGAGCCGGGGCCTCGGGGCCACGAGCAGTACTTC.

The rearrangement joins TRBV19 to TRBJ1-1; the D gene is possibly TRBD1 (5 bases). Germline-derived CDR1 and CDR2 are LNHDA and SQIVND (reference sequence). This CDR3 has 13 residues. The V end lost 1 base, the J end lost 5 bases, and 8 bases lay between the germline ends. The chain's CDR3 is CASSIVGGTEAFF. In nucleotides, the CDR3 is TGTGCCAGTAGTATAGTTGGGGGGACTGAAGCTTTCTTT.

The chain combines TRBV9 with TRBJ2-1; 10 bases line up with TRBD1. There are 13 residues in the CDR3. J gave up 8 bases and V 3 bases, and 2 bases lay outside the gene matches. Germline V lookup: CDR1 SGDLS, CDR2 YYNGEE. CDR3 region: CASSEGQGHEQFF. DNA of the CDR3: TGTGCCAGCAGCGAGGGACAGGGGCATGAGCAGTTCTTC.

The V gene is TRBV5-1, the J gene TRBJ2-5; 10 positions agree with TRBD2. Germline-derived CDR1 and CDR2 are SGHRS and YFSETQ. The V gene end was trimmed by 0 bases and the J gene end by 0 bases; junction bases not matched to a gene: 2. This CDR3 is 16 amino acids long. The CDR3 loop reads CASSLDTSGDQETQYF. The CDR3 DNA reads TGCGCCAGCAGCTTGGATACTAGCGGGGACCAAGAGACCCAGTACTTC.

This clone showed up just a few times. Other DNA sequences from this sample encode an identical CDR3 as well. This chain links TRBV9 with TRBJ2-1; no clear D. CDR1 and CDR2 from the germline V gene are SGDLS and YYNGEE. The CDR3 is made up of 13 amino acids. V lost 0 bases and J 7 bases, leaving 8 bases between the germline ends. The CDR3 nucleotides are TGTGCCAGCAGCGTAGGACGGTCGAATGAGCAGTTCTTC. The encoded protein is CASSVGRSNEQFF.

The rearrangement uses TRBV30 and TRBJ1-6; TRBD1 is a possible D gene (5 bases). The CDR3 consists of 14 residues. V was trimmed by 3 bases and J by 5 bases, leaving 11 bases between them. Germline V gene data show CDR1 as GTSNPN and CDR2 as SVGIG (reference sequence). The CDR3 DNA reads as TGTGCCTGGAGCCCGGGACCCGATAATTCACCCCTCCACTTT. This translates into CAWSPGPDNSPLHF. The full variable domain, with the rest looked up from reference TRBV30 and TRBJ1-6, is SQTIHQWPATLVQPVGSPLSLECTVEGTSNPNLYWYRQAAGRGLQLLFYSVGIGQISSEVPQNLSASRPQDRQFILSSKKLLLSDSGFYLCAWSPGPDNSPLHFGNGTRLTVT.

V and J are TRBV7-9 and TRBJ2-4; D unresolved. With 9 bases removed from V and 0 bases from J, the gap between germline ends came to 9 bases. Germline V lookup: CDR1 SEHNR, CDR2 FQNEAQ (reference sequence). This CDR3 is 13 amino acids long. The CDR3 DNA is TGTGCCAGTGAGCGAGGAGCCAAAAACATTCAGTACTTC. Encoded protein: CASERGAKNIQYF.

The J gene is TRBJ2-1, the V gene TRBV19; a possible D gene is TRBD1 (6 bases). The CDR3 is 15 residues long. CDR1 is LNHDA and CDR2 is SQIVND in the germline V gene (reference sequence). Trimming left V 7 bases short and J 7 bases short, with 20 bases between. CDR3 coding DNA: TGTGCCAGTACCAACACAGGGATTAGGGGGAATGAGCAGTTCTTC. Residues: CASTNTGIRGNEQFF. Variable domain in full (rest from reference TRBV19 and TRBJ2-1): DGGITQSPKYLFRKEGQNVTLSCEQNLNHDAMYWYRQDPGQGLRLIYYSQIVNDFQKGDIAEGYSVSREKKESFPLTVTSAQKNPTAFYLCASTNTGIRGNEQFFGPGTRLTVL.

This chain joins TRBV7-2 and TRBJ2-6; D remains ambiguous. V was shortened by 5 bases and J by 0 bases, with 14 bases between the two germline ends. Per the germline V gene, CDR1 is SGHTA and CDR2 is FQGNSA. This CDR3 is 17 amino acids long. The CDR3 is CASSPVAGDSGANVLTF. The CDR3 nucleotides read TGTGCCAGCAGCCCCGTGGCAGGCGACTCTGGGGCCAACGTCCTGACTTTC. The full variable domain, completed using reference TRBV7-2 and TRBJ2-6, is GAGVSQSPSNKVTEKGKDVELRCDPISGHTALYWYRQSLGQGLEFLIYFQGNSAPDKSGLPSDRFSAERTGGSVSTLTIQRTQQEDSAVYLCASSPVAGDSGANVLTFGAGSRLTVL.

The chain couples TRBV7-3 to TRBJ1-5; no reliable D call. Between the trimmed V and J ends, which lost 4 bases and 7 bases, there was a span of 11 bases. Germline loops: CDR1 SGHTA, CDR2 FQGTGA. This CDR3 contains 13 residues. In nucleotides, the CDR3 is TGTGCCAGCAGCTCAACACGAAACCAGCCCCAGCATTTT. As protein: CASSSTRNQPQHF.

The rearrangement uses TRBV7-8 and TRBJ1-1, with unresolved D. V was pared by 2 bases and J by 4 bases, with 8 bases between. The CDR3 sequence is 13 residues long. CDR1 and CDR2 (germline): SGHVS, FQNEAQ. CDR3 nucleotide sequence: TGTGCCAGCAGCTTAAGGTGGGCCACTGAAGCTTTCTTT. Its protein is CASSLRWATEAFF.

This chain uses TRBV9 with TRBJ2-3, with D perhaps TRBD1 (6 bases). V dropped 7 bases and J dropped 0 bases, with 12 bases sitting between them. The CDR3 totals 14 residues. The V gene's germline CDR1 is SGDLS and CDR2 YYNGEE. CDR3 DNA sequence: TGTGCCAGCGCACCCGACAGGAGCACAGATACGCAGTATTTT. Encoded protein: CASAPDRSTDTQYF. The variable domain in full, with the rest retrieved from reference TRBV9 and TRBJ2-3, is DSGVTQTPKHLITATGQRVTLRCSPRSGDLSVYWYQQSLDQGLQFLIQYYNGEERAKGNILERFSAQQFPDLHSELNLSSLELGDSALYFCASAPDRSTDTQYFGPGTRLTVL.

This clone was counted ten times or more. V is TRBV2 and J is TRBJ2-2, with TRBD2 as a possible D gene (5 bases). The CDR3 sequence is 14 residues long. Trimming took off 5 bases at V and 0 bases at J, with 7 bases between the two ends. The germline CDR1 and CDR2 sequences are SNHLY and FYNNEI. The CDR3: CASSRLTNTGELFF. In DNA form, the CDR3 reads TGTGCCAGCAGTAGACTAACGAACACCGGGGAGCTGTTTTTT. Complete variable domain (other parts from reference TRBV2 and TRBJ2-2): EPEVTQTPSHQVTQMGQEVILRCVPISNHLYFYWYRQILGQKVEFLVSFYNNEISEKSEIFDDQFSVERPDGSNFTLKIRSTKLEDSAMYFCASSRLTNTGELFFGEGSRLTVL.

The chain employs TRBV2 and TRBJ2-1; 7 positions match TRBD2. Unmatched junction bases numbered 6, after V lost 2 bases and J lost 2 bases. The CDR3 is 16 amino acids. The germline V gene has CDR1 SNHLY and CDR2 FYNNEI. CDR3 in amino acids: CASSELADYAYNEQFF. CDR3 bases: TGTGCCAGCAGTGAACTAGCGGACTACGCCTACAATGAGCAGTTCTTC.

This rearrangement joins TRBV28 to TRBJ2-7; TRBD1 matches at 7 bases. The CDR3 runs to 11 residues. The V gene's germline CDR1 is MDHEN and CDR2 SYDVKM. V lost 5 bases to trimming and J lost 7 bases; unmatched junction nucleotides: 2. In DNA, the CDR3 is TGTGCCAGCAGTCTGGACAGGGAGCAGTACTTC. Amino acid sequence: CASSLDREQYF.

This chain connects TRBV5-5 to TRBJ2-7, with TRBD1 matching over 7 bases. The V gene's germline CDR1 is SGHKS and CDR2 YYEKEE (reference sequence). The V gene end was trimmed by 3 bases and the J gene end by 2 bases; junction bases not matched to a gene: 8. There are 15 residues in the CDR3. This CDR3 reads CASSSLGTDTYEQYF. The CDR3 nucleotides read TGTGCCAGCAGCTCTCTAGGGACAGATACCTACGAGCAGTACTTC.

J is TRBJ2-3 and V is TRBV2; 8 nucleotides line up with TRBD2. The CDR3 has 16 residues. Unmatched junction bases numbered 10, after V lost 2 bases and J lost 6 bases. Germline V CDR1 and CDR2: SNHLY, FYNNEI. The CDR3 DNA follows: TGTGCCAGCAGTGAAATAACTAGCGGAGGGGTTGATACGCAGTATTTT. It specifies CASSEITSGGVDTQYF.

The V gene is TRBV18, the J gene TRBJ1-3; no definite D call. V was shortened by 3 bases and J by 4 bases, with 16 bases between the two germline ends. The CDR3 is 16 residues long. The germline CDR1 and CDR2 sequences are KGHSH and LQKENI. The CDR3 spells CASSPARGGMGNTIYF. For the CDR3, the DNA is TGTGCCAGCTCACCTGCTCGTGGAGGGATGGGAAACACCATATATTTT.

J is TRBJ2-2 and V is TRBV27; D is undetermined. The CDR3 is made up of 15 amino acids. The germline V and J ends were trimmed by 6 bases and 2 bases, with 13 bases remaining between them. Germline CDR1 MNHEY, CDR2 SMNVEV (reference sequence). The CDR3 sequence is CASRFLGPNTGELFF. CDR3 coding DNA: TGTGCCAGCAGATTTCTCGGTCCTAACACCGGGGAGCTGTTTTTT.

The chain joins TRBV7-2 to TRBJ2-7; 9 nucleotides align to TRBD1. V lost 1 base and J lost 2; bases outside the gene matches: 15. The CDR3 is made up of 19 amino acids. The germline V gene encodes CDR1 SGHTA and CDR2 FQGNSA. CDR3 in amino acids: CASSLVGQGSAPHTYEQYF. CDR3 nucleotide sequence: TGTGCCAGCAGCTTAGTGGGACAGGGTTCCGCACCACACACCTACGAGCAGTACTTC.

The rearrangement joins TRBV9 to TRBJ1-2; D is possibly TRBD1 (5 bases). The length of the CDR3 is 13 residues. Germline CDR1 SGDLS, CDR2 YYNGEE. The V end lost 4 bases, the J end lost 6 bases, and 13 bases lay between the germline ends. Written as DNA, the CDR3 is TGTGCCAGCAGCCGCGGGGGGGTCCATGGCTACACCTTC. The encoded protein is CASSRGGVHGYTF.